This TCR beta chain comes out of a study of shared clonotypes between healthy human individuals. The assay ran at deep level. Method: immunoSEQ multiplex PCR; TCRdb's copy keeps in-frame clones and lacks some. The sample shows 330,000 or so clones, about 70% of them seen only once. Free of recent acute infections or vaccinations, the donors were healthy HIV-negative adults. Trimming left V 7 bases short and J 4 bases short, with 13 bases between. Germline CDR1 is MNHEY and CDR2 is SVGAGI. The CDR3 sequence is 13 residues long. This clone was recorded a few times. Its antigen is unknown. Broader study findings: Naive subsets generally exceeded memory subsets in estimated richness.

The chain recombines TRBV6-5 with TRBJ1-1; D is uncertain. The sample taken for sequencing was memory CD4+ T cells sorted from blood. The subset: CD45RA-negative fraction. The TCR originated in a man aged 25-40 years in good health. The CDR3 DNA sequence: TGTGCCAGCACCCTACTGGGAGGCACTGAAGCTTTCTTT. Its translation: CASTLLGGTEAFF.